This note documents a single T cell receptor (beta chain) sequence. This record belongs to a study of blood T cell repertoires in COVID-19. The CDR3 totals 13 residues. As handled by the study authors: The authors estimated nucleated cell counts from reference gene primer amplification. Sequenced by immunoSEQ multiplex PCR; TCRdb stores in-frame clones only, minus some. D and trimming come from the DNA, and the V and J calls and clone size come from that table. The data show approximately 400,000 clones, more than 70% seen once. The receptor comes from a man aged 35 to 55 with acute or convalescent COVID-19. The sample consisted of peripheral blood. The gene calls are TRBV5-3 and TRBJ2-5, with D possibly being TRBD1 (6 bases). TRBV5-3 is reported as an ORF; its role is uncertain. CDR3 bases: TGTCCCGCGTCAGGGGATTCTGGGGAGACCCAGTACTTC. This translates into CPASGDSGETQYF.